The rows below give T cell receptor beta chains drawn from one sample of a study of shared clonotypes between healthy human individuals. Produced via immunoSEQ multiplex PCR; TCRdb's table is partial and in-frame only. The sample includes 550,000 to 600,000 clones, roughly 98% of them seen just once. Specimen: naive CD8+ T cells sorted from blood. Receptors originate from a young man in good health. CDR3s include the opening cysteine and the closing phenylalanine or tryptophan. A D gene is named only where the DNA matches it firmly. Some rows mark clone size as missing; the rest say once, few, many or name a class of expanded clone.

D gene	J gene	V gene	clone size	CDR3 protein	CDR3 DNA
TRBD2	TRBJ2-1	TRBV5-1	.	CASRVGGPTYNEQFF	TGCGCCAGCCGGGTGGGAGGGCCGACCTACAATGAGCAGTTCTTC
TRBD2	TRBJ2-3	TRBV5-4	.	CASSPGVSGPSTDTQYF	TGTGCCAGCAGCCCTGGAGTTAGCGGGCCTAGCACAGATACGCAGTATTTT
.	TRBJ1-1	TRBV10-1	.	CASSAGTPQRETEAFF	TGCGCCAGCAGCGCCGGGACACCCCAGAGGGAGACTGAAGCTTTCTTT
.	TRBJ1-1	TRBV5-4	.	CASRIGTEAFF	TGTGCCAGCAGAATCGGGACTGAAGCTTTCTTT
TRBD2	TRBJ2-3	TRBV6-5	.	CASSFGLAGEGDTQYF	TGTGCCAGCAGTTTTGGACTAGCGGGAGAGGGTGATACGCAGTATTTT
.	TRBJ1-1	TRBV7-9	.	CASRPLGVNTEAFF	TGTGCCAGCAGGCCGTTAGGTGTGAACACTGAAGCTTTCTTT
TRBD2	TRBJ2-1	TRBV5-6	.	CASSGLSGSPRSYNEQFF	TGTGCCAGCAGCGGGCTTAGCGGGAGCCCTAGGAGCTACAATGAGCAGTTCTTC
TRBD1	TRBJ2-1	TRBV28	.	CASYDRANEQFF	TGTGCCAGTTATGACAGGGCTAATGAGCAGTTCTTC
TRBD2	TRBJ2-1	TRBV19	.	CASSLGLGVDNEQFF	TGTGCCAGTAGCCTTGGACTAGGAGTCGACAATGAGCAGTTCTTC
.	TRBJ2-1	TRBV29-1	once	CSVEVPNRSSYNEQFF	TGCAGCGTTGAAGTCCCAAACAGGAGCTCCTACAATGAGCAGTTCTTC
TRBD2	TRBJ2-1	TRBV5-6	.	CASSLVAGGPSYNEQFF	TGTGCCAGCAGCTTGGTTGCGGGAGGCCCCTCCTACAATGAGCAGTTCTTC
.	TRBJ1-2	TRBV27	.	CASSEGVGSNYGYTF	TGTGCCAGCAGTGAAGGAGTTGGGTCTAACTATGGCTACACCTTC
TRBD2	TRBJ2-7	TRBV4-2	.	CASSQDGGFAIAGTYEQYF	TGTGCCAGCAGCCAAGATGGTGGGTTCGCGATAGCGGGGACCTACGAGCAGTACTTC
.	TRBJ2-5	TRBV5-6	.	CASSSSDWLQETQYF	TGTGCCAGCAGCTCTTCGGATTGGCTGCAAGAGACCCAGTACTTC
.	TRBJ2-7	TRBV7-8	.	CASSSRRGGIQTYEQYF	TGTGCCAGCAGCTCCCGTCGTGGAGGGATACAAACTTACGAGCAGTACTTC
.	TRBJ1-4	TRBV19	.	CASSMIRTDEKLFF	TGTGCCAGTAGTATGATCCGGACAGATGAAAAACTGTTTTTT
.	TRBJ1-3	TRBV5-4	.	CASSSGMGVNTIYF	TGTGCCAGCAGCTCTGGGATGGGGGTGAACACCATATATTTT
TRBD1	TRBJ2-1	TRBV11-2	once	CASSLVGTGDNEQFF	TGTGCCAGCAGCTTAGTTGGGACAGGGGACAATGAGCAGTTCTTC
TRBD2	TRBJ2-3	TRBV5-4	.	CASSFAGGADTQYF	TGTGCCAGCAGCTTTGCGGGAGGGGCAGATACGCAGTATTTT
.	TRBJ2-2	TRBV4-1	once	CASSQATNTGELFF	TGCGCCAGCAGCCAAGCCACGAACACCGGGGAGCTGTTTTTT
.	TRBJ2-1	TRBV4-1	.	CASSQGSQVLYNEQFF	TGCGCCAGCAGCCAAGGTTCGCAGGTGCTTTACAATGAGCAGTTCTTC
.	TRBJ2-1	TRBV6-1	.	CASSESAVGRLELDNEQFF	TGTGCCAGCAGTGAAAGTGCGGTGGGACGGTTAGAACTTGACAATGAGCAGTTCTTC
TRBD2	TRBJ2-4	TRBV4-3	.	CASSQVAGVLEAKNIQYF	TGCGCCAGCAGCCAAGTTGCGGGAGTTTTGGAGGCCAAAAACATTCAGTACTTC
.	TRBJ2-7	TRBV18	.	CASSLATENEQYF	TGTGCCAGCTCACTCGCTACGGAGAACGAGCAGTACTTC
.	TRBJ2-1	TRBV4-1	.	CASSHVFDEQFF	TGCGCCAGCAGCCACGTTTTCGATGAGCAGTTCTTC
TRBD1	TRBJ2-5	TRBV29-1	.	CSVDEGGAETQYF	TGCAGCGTTGATGAAGGGGGCGCAGAGACCCAGTACTTC
TRBD2	TRBJ2-2	TRBV6-6	.	CASSTKAGAAGELFF	TGTGCCAGCAGTACAAAAGCGGGAGCGGCCGGGGAGCTGTTTTTT
.	TRBJ2-4	TRBV7-9	.	CASSFFDSIAKNIQYF	TGTGCCAGCAGCTTTTTCGACTCAATAGCCAAAAACATTCAGTACTTC
TRBD1	TRBJ1-5	TRBV19	.	CASSYTGDSNQPQHF	TGTGCCAGTAGTTATACAGGGGACAGCAATCAGCCCCAGCATTTT
TRBD1	TRBJ2-7	TRBV27	.	CASSYSGTGAYEQYF	TGTGCCAGCAGTTACTCCGGGACAGGAGCCTACGAGCAGTACTTC
TRBD1	TRBJ2-7	TRBV18	.	CASSPVGDRLPYEQYF	TGTGCCAGCTCACCAGTAGGGGACAGATTACCCTACGAGCAGTACTTC
TRBD1	TRBJ1-4	TRBV7-6	.	CASSSGTVDEKLFF	TGTGCCAGCAGTTCCGGGACAGTCGATGAAAAACTGTTTTTT
.	TRBJ2-7	TRBV9	.	CASSPWRGWDEQYF	TGTGCCAGCAGCCCCTGGAGGGGGTGGGACGAGCAGTACTTC
TRBD2	TRBJ2-1	TRBV11-2	.	CASSLAGRREGYNEQFF	TGTGCCAGCAGCTTAGCGGGTCGACGGGAGGGCTACAATGAGCAGTTCTTC
.	TRBJ1-2	TRBV2	.	CASSEGPRWGTNYGYTF	TGTGCCAGCAGTGAAGGTCCAAGGTGGGGGACCAACTATGGCTACACCTTC
TRBD1	TRBJ1-1	TRBV5-5	few	CASSLGDRNTEAFF	TGTGCCAGCAGCTTGGGGGACAGGAACACTGAAGCTTTCTTT
TRBD1	TRBJ2-2	TRBV7-9	.	CASSLVGTGNTGELFF	TGTGCCAGCAGCTTAGTAGGGACAGGGAACACCGGGGAGCTGTTTTTT
TRBD2	TRBJ2-2	TRBV30	.	CAWSPGTSGGKAQFELFF	TGTGCCTGGAGTCCCGGGACTAGCGGGGGAAAAGCTCAATTTGAGCTGTTTTTT
TRBD1	TRBJ1-2	TRBV6-1	once	CASSEGRGIGYTF	TGTGCCAGCAGTGAAGGCAGGGGGATTGGCTACACCTTC
TRBD1	TRBJ1-1	TRBV25-1	.	CASTGDSVREAFF	TGTGCCAGCACTGGGGACAGCGTACGTGAAGCTTTCTTT
TRBD1	TRBJ2-7	TRBV25-1	.	CASSIRDSTSGDEQYF	TGTGCCAGCTCCATCCGGGACAGCACCTCCGGGGACGAGCAGTACTTC
TRBD2	TRBJ2-7	TRBV28	.	CASSTGLAGGGEQYF	TGTGCCAGCAGCACTGGACTAGCGGGAGGTGGCGAGCAGTACTTC
.	TRBJ1-2	TRBV6-5	.	CASSYSGQGFYGYTF	TGTGCCAGCAGTTACTCAGGTCAGGGGTTTTATGGCTACACCTTC
TRBD1	TRBJ1-3	TRBV7-9	.	CASSIRQGSSGNTIYF	TGTGCCAGCAGCATAAGACAGGGAAGCTCTGGAAACACCATATATTTT